Listed here are 8 T cell receptor beta chains from one sample, sequenced in a study of T cell repertoires in aging, cancer and after chemotherapy. Peripheral blood genomic DNA, not sorted cells or RNA, was the template. TRB rearrangements spanning V, D and J were amplified using mixed TRB-A/B primers. TCRdb recomputed calls from the multiplex PCR reads with MiXCR, one row per CDR3 protein. The data show under 7,500 distinct CDR3 sequences, almost 30% seen once. Sequenced input: blood. These receptors were collected from a human donor in good health.

In the case of this clonotype: Its ends do not fully match the called genes, so a read error is possible. This chain joins TRBV5-6 and TRBJ2-3, with a possible D match to TRBD2 (6 bases). The germline V gene has CDR1 SGHDT and CDR2 YYEEEE. This CDR3 has 13 amino acids. The DNA for the CDR3 is TGCGCCAGCAGCTTGAGCGGGCAGGATACGCAGTATTTT. It specifies CASSLSGQDTQYF.

This rearrangement joins TRBV20-1 to TRBJ2-3; D gene ambiguous. V was pared by 3 bases and J by 4 bases, with 8 bases between. The CDR3 covers 12 residues. Germline CDR1 and CDR2: DFQATT and SNEGSKA (reference sequence). The CDR3 coding sequence is TGCAGTGCTAGCAGTAGGGCAGATACGCAGTATTTT. Its protein is CSASSRADTQYF.

This clonotype has a handful of counts. The chain joins TRBV27 to TRBJ1-2; no clear D gene. Germline V gene data show CDR1 as MNHEY and CDR2 as SMNVEV (reference sequence). V was clipped by 0 bases and J by 6 bases, with 8 bases between them. CDR3 length equals 13 residues. As DNA, the CDR3 is TGTGCCAGCAGTTTATCGGGCGGGAATGGCTACACCTTC. It codes for CASSLSGGNGYTF.

V usage is TRBV20-1 and J usage is TRBJ2-1; 7 nucleotides match TRBD2. Germline values: CDR1 DFQATT, CDR2 SNEGSKA (reference sequence). J lost 0 bases, V lost 2 bases, and 4 bases had no gene match. The CDR3 has 15 residues. The CDR3 coding sequence is TGCAGTGCTAGATCGGGGGAGGGCTCCTACAATGAGCAGTTCTTC. Protein sequence: CSARSGEGSYNEQFF.

V is TRBV7-2 and J is TRBJ2-7; 7 bases are shared with TRBD1. Looked up from germline, CDR1 is SGHTA and CDR2 is FQGNSA. J lost 2 bases, V lost 1 base, and 8 bases had no gene match. CDR3 length: 16 residues. The DNA for the CDR3 is TGTGCCAGCAGCTTAGGCCCTGGACAGGCAACCTACGAGCAGTACTTC. Translated: CASSLGPGQATYEQYF.

This clonotype was found a few times. The junction departs from germline at one end; a sequencing error may be responsible. V gene TRBV6-6 combines with J gene TRBJ2-1, with 11 bases fitting TRBD1. The CDR3 runs to 16 residues. Per germline, CDR1 MNHNY and CDR2 SVGAGI (reference sequence). The CDR3 sequence is CASSYTSATGQGERFF. Written as DNA, the CDR3 is TGTGCCAGCAGTTACACCTCTGCGACGGGACAGGGGGAGCGGTTCTTC.

The chain employs TRBV24-1 and TRBJ1-1, with 7 bases that match TRBD1. The CDR3 spans 15 residues. J lost 8 bases, V lost 5 bases, and 13 bases had no gene match. Germline V gene lookup returns CDR1 KGHDR and CDR2 SFDVKD. The CDR3 nucleotides read TGTGCCACCAGTGCGATGACAGGGCCCCAGGAGGAAGCTTTCTTT. Translated, it gives CATSAMTGPQEEAFF.

Within the sample, this clonotype is medium-sized. The chain has TRBV29-1 and TRBJ1-2; D remains unclear. CDR1 and CDR2 (germline): SQVTM, ANQGSEA. V was cut by 4 bases and J by 4 bases, with 10 bases left in between. The CDR3 covers 12 residues. The CDR3 DNA sequence: TGCAGCGTTGGCACAGCTCTCTATGGCTACACCTTC. Translation gives CSVGTALYGYTF.